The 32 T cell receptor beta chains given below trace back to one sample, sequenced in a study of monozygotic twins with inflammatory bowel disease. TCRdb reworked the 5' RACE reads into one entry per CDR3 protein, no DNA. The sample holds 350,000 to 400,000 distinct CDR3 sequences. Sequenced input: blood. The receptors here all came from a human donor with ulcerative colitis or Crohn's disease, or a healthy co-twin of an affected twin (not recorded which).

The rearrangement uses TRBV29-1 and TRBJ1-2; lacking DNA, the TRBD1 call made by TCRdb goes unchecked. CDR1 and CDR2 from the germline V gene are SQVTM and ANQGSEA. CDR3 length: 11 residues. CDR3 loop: CSLAQGYGYTF.

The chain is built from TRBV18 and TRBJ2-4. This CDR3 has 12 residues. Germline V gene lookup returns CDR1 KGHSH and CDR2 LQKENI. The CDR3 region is CASSPDQNIQYF.

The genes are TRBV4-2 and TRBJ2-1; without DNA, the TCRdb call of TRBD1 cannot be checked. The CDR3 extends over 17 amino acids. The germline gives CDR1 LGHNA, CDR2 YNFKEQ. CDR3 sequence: CASSQEGAGSSYNEQFF.

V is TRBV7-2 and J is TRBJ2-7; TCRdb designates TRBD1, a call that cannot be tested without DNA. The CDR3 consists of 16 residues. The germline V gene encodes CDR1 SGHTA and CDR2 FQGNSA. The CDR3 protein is CASSPRTGAGSYEQYF.

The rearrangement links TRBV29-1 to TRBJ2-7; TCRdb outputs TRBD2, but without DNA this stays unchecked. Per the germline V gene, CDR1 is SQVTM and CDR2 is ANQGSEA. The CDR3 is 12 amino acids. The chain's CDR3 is CSANIEGYEQYF.

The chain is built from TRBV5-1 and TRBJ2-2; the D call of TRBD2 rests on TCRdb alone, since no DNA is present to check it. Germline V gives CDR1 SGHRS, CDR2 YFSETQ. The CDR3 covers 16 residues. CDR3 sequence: CASSGETSFNTGELFF.

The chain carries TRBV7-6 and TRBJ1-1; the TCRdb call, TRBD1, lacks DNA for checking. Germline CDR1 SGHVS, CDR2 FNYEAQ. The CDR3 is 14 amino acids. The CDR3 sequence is CASSTQMDRGRAFF.

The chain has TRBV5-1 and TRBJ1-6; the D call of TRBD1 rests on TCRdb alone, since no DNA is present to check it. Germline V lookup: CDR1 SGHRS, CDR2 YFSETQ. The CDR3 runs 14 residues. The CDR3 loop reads CASSGAVNNSPLHF.

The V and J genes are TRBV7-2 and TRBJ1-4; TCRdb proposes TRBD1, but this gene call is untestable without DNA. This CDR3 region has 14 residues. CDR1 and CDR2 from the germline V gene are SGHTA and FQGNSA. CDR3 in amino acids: CASSLGGLNEKLFF.

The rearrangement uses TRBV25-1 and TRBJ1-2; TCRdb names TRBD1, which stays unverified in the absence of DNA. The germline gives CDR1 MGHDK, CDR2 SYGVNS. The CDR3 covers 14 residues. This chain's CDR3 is CASSEWGTAMGYTF.

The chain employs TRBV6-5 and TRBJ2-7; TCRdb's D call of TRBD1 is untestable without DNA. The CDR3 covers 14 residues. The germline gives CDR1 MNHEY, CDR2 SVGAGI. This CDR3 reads CASSYSDSNYEQYF.

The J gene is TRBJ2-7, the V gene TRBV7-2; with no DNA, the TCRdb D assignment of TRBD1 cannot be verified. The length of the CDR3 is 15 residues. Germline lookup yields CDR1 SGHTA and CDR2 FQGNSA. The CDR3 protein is CASSLRGIFTYEQYF.

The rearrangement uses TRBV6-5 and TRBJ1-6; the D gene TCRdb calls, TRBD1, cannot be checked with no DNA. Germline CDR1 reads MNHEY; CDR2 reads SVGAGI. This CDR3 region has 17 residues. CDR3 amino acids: CASSYSGGSSYNSPLHF.

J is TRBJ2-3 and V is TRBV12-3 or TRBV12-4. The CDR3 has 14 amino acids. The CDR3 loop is CATQNSVGFDTQYF.

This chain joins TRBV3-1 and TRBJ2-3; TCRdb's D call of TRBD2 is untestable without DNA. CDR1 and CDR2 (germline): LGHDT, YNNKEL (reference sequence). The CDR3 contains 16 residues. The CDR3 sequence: CASSQGTSGNTDTQYF.

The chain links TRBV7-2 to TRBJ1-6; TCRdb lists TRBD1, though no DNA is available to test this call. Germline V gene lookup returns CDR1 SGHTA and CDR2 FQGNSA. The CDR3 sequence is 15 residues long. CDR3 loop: CASSLTGSYNSPLHF.

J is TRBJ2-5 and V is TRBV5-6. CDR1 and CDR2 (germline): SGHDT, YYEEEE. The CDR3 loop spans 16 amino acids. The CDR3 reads CASSLAGSLYQETQYF.

CDR3 region: CAWSESGGGQYF. The V and J genes are TRBV30 and TRBJ2-7; the D call of TRBD1 rests on TCRdb alone, since no DNA is present to check it. The CDR3 loop spans 12 amino acids. In germline, CDR1 is GTSNPN, CDR2 SVGIG (reference sequence).

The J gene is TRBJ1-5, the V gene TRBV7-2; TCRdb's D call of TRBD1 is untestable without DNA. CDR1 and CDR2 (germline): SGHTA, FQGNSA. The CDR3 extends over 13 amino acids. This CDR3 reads CASSSPNNQPQHF.

CDR3 residues: CASSVAGETYEQYF. The chain links TRBV19 to TRBJ2-7; the D gene TCRdb calls, TRBD1, cannot be checked with no DNA. This CDR3 contains 14 residues. The germline V gene encodes CDR1 LNHDA and CDR2 SQIVND (reference sequence).

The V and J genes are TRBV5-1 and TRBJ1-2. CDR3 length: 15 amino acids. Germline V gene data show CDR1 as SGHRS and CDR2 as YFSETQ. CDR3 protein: CASSLGFRVNYGYTF. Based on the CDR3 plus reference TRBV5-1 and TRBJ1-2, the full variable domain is KAGVTQTPRYLIKTRGQQVTLSCSPISGHRSVSWYQQTPGQGLQFLFEYFSETQRNKGNFPGRFSGRQFSNSRSEMNVSTLELGDSALYLCASSLGFRVNYGYTFGSGTRLTVV.

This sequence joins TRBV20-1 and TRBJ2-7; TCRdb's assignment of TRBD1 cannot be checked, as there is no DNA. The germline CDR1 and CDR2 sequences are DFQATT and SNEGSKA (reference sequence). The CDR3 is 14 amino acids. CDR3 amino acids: CSTKLQGIEYEQYF.

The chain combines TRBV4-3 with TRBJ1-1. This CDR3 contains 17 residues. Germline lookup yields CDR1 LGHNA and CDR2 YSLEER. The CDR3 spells CASSQDPEVTPNTEAFF.

This CDR3 reads CASSSDSDGEKLFF. This chain uses TRBV25-1 with TRBJ1-4; the TCRdb call, TRBD1, lacks DNA for checking. The CDR3 runs to 14 residues. Germline V gene sequence: CDR1 MGHDK, CDR2 SYGVNS.

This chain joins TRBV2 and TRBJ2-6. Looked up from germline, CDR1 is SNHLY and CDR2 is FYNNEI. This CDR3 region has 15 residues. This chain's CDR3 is CASRVDSSGANVLTF.

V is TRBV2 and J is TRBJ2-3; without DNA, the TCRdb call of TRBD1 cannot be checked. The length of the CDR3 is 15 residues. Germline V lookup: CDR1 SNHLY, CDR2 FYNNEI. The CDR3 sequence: CASSEGRVRTDTQYF. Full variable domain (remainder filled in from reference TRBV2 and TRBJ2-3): EPEVTQTPSHQVTQMGQEVILRCVPISNHLYFYWYRQILGQKVEFLVSFYNNEISEKSEIFDDQFSVERPDGSNFTLKIRSTKLEDSAMYFCASSEGRVRTDTQYFGPGTRLTVL.

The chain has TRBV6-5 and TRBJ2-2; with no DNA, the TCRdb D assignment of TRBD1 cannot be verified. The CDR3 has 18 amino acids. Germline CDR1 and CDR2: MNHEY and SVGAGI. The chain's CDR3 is CASKLSRDRGWDTGELFF.

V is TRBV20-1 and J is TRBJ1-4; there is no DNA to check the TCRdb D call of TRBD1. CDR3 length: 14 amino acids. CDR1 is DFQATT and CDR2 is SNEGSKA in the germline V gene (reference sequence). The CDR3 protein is CSALRQASNEKLFF.

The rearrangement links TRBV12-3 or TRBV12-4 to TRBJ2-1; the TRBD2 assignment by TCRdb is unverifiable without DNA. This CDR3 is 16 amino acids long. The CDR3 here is CASSSLGLGPRNEQFF.

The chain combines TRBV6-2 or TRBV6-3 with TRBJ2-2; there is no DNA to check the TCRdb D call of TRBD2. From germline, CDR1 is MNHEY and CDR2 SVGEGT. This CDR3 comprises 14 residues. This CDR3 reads CASLGTSMAGELFF.

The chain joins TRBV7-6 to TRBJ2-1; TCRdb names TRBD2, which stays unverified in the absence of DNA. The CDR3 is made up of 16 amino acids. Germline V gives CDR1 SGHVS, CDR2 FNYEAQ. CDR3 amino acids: CASSLGLAGGHNEQFF. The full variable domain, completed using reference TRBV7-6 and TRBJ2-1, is GAGVSQSPRYKVTKRGQDVALRCDPISGHVSLYWYRQALGQGPEFLTYFNYEAQQDKSGLPNDRFSAERPEGSISTLTIQRTEQRDSAMYRCASSLGLAGGHNEQFFGPGTRLTVL.

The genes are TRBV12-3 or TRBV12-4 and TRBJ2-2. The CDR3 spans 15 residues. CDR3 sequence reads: CASSFSSRNTGELFF.